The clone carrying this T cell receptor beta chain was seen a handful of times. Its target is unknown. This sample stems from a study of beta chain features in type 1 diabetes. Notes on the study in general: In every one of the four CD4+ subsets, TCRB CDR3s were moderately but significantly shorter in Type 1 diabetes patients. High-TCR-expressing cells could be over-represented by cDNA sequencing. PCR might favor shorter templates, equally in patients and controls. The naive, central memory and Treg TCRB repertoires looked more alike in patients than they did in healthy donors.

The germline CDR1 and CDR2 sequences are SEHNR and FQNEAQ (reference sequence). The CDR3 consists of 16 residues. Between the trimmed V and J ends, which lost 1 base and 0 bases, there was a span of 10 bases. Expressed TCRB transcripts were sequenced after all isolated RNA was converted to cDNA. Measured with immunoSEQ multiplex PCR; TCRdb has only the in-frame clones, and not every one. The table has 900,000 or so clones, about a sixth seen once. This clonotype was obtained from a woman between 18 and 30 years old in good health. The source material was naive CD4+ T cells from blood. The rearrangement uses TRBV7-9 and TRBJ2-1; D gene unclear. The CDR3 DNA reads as TGTGCCAGCAGCTTAGATTTGGGTAGCTCCTACAATGAGCAGTTCTTC. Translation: CASSLDLGSSYNEQFF.